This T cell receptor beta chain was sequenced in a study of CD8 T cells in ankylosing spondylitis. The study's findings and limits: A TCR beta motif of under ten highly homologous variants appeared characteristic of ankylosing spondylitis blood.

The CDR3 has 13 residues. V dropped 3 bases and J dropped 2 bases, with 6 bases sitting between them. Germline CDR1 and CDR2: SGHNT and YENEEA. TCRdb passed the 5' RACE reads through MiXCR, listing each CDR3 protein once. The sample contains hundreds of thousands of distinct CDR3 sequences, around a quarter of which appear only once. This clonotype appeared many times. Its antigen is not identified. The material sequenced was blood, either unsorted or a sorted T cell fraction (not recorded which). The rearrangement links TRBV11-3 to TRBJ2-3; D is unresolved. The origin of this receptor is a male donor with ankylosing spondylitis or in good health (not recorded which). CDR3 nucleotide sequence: TGTGCCAGCAGCTTTTTAGTCACAGATACGCAGTATTTT. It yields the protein CASSFLVTDTQYF.